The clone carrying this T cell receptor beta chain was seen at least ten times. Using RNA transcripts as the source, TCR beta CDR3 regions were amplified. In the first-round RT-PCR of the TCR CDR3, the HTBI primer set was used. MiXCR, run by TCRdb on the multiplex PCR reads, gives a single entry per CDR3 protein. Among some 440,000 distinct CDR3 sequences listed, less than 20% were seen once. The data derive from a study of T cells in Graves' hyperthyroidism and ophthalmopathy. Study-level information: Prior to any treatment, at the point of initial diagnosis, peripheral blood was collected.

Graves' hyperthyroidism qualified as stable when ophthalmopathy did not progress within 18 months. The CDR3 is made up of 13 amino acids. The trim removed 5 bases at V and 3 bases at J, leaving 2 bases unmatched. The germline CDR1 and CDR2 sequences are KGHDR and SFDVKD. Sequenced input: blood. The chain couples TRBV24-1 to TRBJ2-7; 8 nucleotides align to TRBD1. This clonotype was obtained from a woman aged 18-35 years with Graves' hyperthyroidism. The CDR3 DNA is TGTGCCACCAGTGCAGGGGGCGGCTACGAGCAGTACTTC. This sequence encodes CATSAGGGYEQYF.